These 7 T cell receptor beta chains share one sample of origin, sequenced in a study of human CD4 T cells and Enterobacteriaceae. Memory CD4+ T cells were sorted as all CD4+ cells except CD45RA+CCR7+CD95- naive cells, over 95% pure. Repertoires were generated with immunoSEQ multiplex PCR, while TCRdb's copy carries only in-frame clones and drops some. The table has tens of thousands of clones, about 80% seen once. Sequencing was done on a sample of memory CD4+ T cells from blood. These TCRs come from a human donor in good health.

This clone occurred a few times. V usage is TRBV11-2 and J usage is TRBJ1-1; D perhaps matches TRBD1 (5 bases). V dropped 3 bases and J dropped 0 bases, with 17 bases sitting between them. The CDR3 spans 17 residues. Germline V gene lookup returns CDR1 SGHAT and CDR2 FQNNGV. The CDR3 DNA sequence: TGTGCCAGCAGCTTCTCAGTAGGGAGGGGTATGAACACTGAAGCTTTCTTT. This sequence encodes CASSFSVGRGMNTEAFF.

V gene TRBV25-1 combines with J gene TRBJ2-5; D gene ambiguous. This CDR3 comprises 10 residues. The germline CDR1 and CDR2 sequences are MGHDK and SYGVNS. The V end lost 6 bases, the J end lost 5 bases, and 4 bases lay between the germline ends. The CDR3 sequence: CASRRETQYF. CDR3 nucleotides: TGTGCCAGCAGGAGGGAGACCCAGTACTTC.

J is TRBJ2-3 and V is TRBV9; D is undetermined. V was cut by 0 bases and J by 1 base, with 12 bases left in between. Germline CDR1 SGDLS, CDR2 YYNGEE. This CDR3 contains 16 residues. This CDR3 is CASSVVTGTGTDTQYF. In DNA, the CDR3 is TGTGCCAGCAGCGTAGTTACCGGAACGGGCACAGATACGCAGTATTTT.

This chain uses TRBV9 with TRBJ2-2, with 8 bases lining up with TRBD2. Losses at the gene ends were 0 bases for V and 6 bases for J; bases not matched to a gene: 4. Germline CDR1 reads SGDLS; CDR2 reads YYNGEE. The CDR3 covers 15 residues. CDR3 sequence: CASSVGAGGPGELFF. CDR3 DNA: TGTGCCAGCAGCGTAGGTGCGGGAGGCCCCGGGGAGCTGTTTTTT. Full variable domain (outside the CDR3, taken from reference TRBV9 and TRBJ2-2): DSGVTQTPKHLITATGQRVTLRCSPRSGDLSVYWYQQSLDQGLQFLIQYYNGEERAKGNILERFSAQQFPDLHSELNLSSLELGDSALYFCASSVGAGGPGELFFGEGSRLTVL.

J is TRBJ2-7 and V is TRBV7-9; weak D call: TRBD2 (5 bases). CDR3 length equals 14 residues. Germline V gene data show CDR1 as SEHNR and CDR2 as FQNEAQ (reference sequence). The germline V and J ends were trimmed by 2 bases and 8 bases, with 16 bases remaining between them. Here the CDR3 reads CASSLSRLGGQQYF. DNA of the CDR3: TGTGCCAGCAGCTTAAGTAGACTGGGCGGGCAGCAGTACTTC.

The V and J genes are TRBV5-5 and TRBJ2-2; D gene ambiguous. Germline CDR1 and CDR2: SGHKS and YYEKEE (reference sequence). The CDR3 covers 14 residues. Between the trimmed V and J ends, which lost 3 bases and 3 bases, there was a span of 9 bases. The CDR3 sequence: CASSSRSDTGELFF. The DNA for the CDR3 is TGTGCCAGCAGCTCGCGGTCGGACACCGGGGAGCTGTTTTTT.

The chain is built from TRBV27 and TRBJ2-7; D possibly corresponds to TRBD1 (6 bases). V lost 5 bases and J 4 bases, leaving 15 bases between the germline ends. The germline gives CDR1 MNHEY, CDR2 SMNVEV (reference sequence). The CDR3 totals 14 residues. CDR3 DNA: TGTGCCAGCAGTCACAGCGGAGACAGGTACGAGCAGTACTTC. This encodes CASSHSGDRYEQYF.